This section outlines one TCR beta chain sequence together with its context. Its antigen is not known. The same CDR3 can be traced to other DNA sequences in this sample. CD8 cells regarded as naive lacked CD45RO, were positively chosen for CCR7, and omitted terminally differentiated effector memory CD45RA+ cells. This sample is part of a study of shared clonotypes between healthy human individuals. About the study: Every donor yielded three CD4 naive, three CD4 memory, two CD8 naive and one CD8 memory plate.

TCRdb's copy holds only in-frame clones and misses some; the assay was immunoSEQ multiplex PCR. The repertoire includes 560,000 or so clones, about 96% of them detected once, and around 0.1% sits in the top ten. Study results and limitations: Relative to memory subsets, naive subsets generally showed larger estimated richness.

The receptor comes from a woman in her twenties or thirties in good health. The specimen sequenced was naive CD8+ T cells sorted from blood.

The CDR3 DNA reads TGTGCCAGCACCCGTGGATATAGCAATCAGCCCCAGCATTTT. It encodes CASTRGYSNQPQHF. The chain couples TRBV28 to TRBJ1-5, with D uncertain. This CDR3 has 14 amino acids. V gave up 7 bases and J gave up 0 bases, with 10 bases separating them. Germline lookup yields CDR1 MDHEN and CDR2 SYDVKM.